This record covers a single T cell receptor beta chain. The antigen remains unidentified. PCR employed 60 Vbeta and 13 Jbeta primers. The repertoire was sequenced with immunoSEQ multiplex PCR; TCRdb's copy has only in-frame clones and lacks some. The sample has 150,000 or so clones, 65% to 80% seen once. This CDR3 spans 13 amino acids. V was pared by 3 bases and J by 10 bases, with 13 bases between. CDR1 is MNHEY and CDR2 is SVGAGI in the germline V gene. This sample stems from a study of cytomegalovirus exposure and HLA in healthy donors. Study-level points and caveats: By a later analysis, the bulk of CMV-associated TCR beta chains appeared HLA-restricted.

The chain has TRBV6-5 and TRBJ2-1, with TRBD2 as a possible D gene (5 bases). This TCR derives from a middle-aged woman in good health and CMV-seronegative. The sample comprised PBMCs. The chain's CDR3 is CASSYSSFDEQFF. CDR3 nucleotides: TGTGCCAGCAGTTATTCTAGCTTTGACGAGCAGTTCTTC.